Listed below are T cell receptor beta chains from one sample, sequenced in a study of identical twins. Using its own MiXCR run on the 5' RACE reads, TCRdb lists one record per CDR3 protein. Of approximately 530,000 distinct CDR3 sequences listed, 20% to 25% are singletons. This sample also belongs to another study, concerning yellow fever vaccine responses in identical twins.

Sample: CD4+ T cells sorted from blood. Source of these receptors: a young woman in good health. CDR3s include the opening cysteine and the closing phenylalanine or tryptophan. D genes are given only for firm matches. Where a row states a size, it is once, few, many or the class of an expanded clone; other rows omit it.

abundance	d_gene	v_gene	j_gene	CDR3aa	CDR3nt
.	TRBD2	TRBV4-1	TRBJ2-2	CASSQKGWTSLDTGELFF	TGCGCCAGCAGCCAAAAAGGATGGACTAGCTTGGACACCGGGGAGCTGTTTTTT
few	.	TRBV28	TRBJ2-3	CATLKIDTQYF	TGTGCCACCCTAAAGATCGATACGCAGTATTTT
once	.	TRBV5-1	TRBJ2-2	CASSHDGSNTGELFF	TGCGCCAGCAGCCACGACGGATCGAACACCGGGGAGCTGTTTTTT
.	TRBD2	TRBV7-9	TRBJ2-5	CASSSWTSGSRETQYF	TGTGCCAGCAGCTCATGGACTAGCGGGAGTCGAGAGACCCAGTACTTC
.	TRBD1	TRBV12-3/TRBV12-4	TRBJ1-5	CASREGQLSNQPQHF	TGTGCCAGCAGGGAGGGACAGCTTAGCAATCAGCCCCAGCATTTT
.	TRBD2	TRBV5-1	TRBJ2-3	CASSSGTSGSTDTQYF	TGTGCCAGCAGCTCCGGGACTAGCGGAAGCACAGATACGCAGTATTTT
few	TRBD2	TRBV20-1	TRBJ2-1	CSARGLAGKNEQFF	TGCAGTGCTAGAGGTCTAGCGGGCAAAAATGAGCAGTTCTTC
.	TRBD1	TRBV4-1	TRBJ1-2	CASSQEGGTANYGYTF	TGCGCCAGCAGCCAAGAAGGGGGGACAGCTAACTATGGCTACACCTTC
few	TRBD1	TRBV5-1	TRBJ2-2	CASSLPTGVRELFF	TGCGCCAGCAGCTTGCCTACAGGGGTGCGGGAGCTGTTTTTT
.	TRBD2	TRBV24-1	TRBJ2-7	CATSDTGLAELGTPEQYF	TGTGCCACCAGTGATACGGGACTAGCGGAGTTGGGGACTCCCGAGCAGTACTTC
.	.	TRBV12-3/TRBV12-4	TRBJ2-5	CASSRGAGSPETQYF	TGTGCCAGCAGTCGAGGGGCGGGGTCGCCGGAGACCCAGTACTTC